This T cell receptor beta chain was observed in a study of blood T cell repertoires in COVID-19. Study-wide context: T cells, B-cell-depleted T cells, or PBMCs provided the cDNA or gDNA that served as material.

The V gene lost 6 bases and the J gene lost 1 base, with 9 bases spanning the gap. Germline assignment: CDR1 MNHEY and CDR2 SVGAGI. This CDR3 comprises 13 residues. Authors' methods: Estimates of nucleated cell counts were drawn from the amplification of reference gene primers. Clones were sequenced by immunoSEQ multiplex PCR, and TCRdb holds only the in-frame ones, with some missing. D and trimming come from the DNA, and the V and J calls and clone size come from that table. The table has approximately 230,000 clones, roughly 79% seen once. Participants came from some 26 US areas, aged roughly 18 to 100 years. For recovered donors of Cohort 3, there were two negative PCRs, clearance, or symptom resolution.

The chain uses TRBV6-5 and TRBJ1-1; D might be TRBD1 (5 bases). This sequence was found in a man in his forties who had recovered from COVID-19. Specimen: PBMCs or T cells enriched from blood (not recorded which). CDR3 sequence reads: CASSAQANTEAFF. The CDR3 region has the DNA TGTGCCAGCAGCGCACAGGCGAACACTGAAGCTTTCTTT.